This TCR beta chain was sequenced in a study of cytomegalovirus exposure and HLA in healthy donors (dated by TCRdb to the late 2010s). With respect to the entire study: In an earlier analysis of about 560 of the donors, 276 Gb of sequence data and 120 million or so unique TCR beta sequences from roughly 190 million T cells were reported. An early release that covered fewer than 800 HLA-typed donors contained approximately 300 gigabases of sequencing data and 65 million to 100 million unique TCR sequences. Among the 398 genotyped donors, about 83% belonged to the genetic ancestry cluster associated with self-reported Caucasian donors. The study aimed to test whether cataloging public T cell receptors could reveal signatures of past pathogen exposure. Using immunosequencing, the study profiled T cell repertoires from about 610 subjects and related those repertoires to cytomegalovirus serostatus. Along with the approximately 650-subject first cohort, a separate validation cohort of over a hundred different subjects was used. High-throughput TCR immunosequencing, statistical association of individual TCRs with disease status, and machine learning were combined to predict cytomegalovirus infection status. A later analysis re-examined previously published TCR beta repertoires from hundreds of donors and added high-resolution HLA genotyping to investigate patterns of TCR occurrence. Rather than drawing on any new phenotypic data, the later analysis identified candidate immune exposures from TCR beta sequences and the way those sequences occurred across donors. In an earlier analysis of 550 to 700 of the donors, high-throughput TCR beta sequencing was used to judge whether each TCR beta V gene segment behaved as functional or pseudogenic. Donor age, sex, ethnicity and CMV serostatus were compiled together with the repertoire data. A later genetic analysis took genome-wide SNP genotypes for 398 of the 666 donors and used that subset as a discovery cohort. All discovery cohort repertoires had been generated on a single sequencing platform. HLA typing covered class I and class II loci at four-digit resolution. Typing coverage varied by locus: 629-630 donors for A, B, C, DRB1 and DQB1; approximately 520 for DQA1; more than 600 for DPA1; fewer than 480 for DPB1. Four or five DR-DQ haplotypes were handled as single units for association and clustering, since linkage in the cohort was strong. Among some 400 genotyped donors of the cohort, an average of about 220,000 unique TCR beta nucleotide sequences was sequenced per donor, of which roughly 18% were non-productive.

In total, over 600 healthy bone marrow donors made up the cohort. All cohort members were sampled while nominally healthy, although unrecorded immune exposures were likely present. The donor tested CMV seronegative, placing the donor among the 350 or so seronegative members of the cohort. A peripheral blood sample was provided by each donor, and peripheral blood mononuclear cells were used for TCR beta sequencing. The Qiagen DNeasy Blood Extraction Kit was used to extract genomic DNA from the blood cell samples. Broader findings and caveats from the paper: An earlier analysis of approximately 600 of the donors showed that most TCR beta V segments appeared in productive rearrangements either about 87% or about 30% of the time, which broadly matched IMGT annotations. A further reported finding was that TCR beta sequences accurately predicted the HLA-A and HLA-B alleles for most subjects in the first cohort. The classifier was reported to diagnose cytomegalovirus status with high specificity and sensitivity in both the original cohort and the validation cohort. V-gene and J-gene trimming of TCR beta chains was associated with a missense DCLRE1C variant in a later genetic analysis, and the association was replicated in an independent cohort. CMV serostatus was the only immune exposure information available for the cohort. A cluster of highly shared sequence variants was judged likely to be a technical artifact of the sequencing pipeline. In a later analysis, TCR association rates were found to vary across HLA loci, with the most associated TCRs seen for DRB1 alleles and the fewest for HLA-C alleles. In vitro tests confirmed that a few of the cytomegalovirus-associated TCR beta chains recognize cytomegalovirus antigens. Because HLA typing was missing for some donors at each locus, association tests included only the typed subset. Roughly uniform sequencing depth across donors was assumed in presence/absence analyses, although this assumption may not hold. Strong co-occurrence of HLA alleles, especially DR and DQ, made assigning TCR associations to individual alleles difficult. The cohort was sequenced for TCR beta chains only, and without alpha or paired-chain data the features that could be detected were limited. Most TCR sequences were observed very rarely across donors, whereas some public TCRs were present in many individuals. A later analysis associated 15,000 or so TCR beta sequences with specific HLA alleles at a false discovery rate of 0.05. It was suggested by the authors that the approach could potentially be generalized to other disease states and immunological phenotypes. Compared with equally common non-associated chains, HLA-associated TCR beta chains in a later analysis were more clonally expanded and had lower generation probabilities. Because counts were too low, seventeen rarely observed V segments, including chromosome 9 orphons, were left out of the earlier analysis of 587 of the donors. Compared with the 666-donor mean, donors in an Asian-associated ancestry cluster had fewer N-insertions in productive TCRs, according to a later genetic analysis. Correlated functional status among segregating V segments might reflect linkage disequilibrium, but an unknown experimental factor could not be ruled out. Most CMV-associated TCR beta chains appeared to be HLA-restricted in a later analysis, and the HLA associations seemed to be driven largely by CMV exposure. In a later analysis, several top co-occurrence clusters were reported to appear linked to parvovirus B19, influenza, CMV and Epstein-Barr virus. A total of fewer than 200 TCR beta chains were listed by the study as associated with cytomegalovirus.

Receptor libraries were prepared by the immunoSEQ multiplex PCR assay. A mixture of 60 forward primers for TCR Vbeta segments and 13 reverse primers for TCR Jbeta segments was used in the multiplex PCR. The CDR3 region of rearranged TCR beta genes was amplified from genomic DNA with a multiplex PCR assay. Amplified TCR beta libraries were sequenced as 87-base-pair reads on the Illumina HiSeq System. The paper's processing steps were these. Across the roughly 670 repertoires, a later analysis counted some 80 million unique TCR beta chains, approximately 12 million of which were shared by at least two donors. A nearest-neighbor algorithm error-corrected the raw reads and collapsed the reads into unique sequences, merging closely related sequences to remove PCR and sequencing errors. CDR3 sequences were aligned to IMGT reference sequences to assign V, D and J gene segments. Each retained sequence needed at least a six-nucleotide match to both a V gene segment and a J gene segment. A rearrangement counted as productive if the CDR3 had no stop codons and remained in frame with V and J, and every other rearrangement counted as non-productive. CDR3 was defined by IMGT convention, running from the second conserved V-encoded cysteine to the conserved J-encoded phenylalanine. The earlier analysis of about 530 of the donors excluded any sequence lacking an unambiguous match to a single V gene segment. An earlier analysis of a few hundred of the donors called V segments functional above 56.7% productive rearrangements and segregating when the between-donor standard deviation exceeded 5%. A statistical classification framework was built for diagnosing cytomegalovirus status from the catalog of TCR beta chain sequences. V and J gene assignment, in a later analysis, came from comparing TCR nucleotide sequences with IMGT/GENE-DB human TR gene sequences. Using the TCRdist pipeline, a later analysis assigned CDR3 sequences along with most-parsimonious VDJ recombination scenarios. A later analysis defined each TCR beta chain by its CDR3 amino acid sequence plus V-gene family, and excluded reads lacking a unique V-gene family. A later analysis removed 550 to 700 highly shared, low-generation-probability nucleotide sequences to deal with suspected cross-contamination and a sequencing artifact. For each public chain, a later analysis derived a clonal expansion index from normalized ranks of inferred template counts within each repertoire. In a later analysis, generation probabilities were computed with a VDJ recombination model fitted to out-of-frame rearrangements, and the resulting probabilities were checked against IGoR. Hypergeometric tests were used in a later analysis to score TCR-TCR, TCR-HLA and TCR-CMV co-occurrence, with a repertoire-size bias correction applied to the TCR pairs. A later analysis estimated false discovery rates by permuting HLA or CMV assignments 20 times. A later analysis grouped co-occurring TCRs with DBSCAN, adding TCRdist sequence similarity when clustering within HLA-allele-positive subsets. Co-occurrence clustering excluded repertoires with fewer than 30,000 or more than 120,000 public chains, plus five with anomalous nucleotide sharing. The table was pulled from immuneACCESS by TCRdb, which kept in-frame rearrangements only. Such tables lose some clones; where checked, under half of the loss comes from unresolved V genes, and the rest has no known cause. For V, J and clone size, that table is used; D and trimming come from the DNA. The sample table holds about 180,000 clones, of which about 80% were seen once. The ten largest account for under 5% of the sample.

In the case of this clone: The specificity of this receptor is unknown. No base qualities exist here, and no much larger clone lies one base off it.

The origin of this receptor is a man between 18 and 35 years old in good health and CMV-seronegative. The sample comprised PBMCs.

This receptor has the CDR3 CASSLAGGGEETQYF. Here is the DNA: TGTGCCAGCAGCTTGGCCGGCGGGGGCGAAGAGACCCAGTACTTC. This chain is built from TRBV5-4 and TRBJ2-5; TRBD2 is a weak D gene call, 7 bases matching. The CDR3 covers 15 residues, taking in both the cysteine and the phenylalanine. Here the CDR3 DNA is all that survives: 45 bases in frame from base 1. V sheds 0 bases and J sheds 3 bases, leaving 12 bases between their ends. In the germline V gene (reference sequence), CDR1 corresponds to SGHNT and CDR2 to YYREEE.